This TCR beta chain was sequenced for a study of cytomegalovirus exposure and HLA in healthy donors. Notes on the study in general: Some V segments (TRBV6-2 and TRBV6-3 among them) were excluded as indistinguishable.

On this clone itself: As yet, its antigen is unknown.

PCR was performed using 60 Vbeta and 13 Jbeta primers. Sequencing used immunoSEQ multiplex PCR; TCRdb keeps in-frame clones, though not all of them. The data contain more than 85,000 clones, 84% of them seen just once; the ten biggest clones take up 1.2%. The CDR3 length is 15 residues. The V segment lost 0 bases and the J segment 2 bases; nucleotides outside the gene matches: 5. Germline values: CDR1 SGDLS, CDR2 YYNGEE. This receptor was obtained from a young woman in good health and CMV-seronegative. The rearrangement uses TRBV9 and TRBJ2-7, with 7 bases fitting TRBD2. The sample was PBMCs. In DNA, the CDR3 is TGTGCCAGCAGCGTAGGGGCTAGCGGTACCTACGAGCAGTACTTC. Encoded protein: CASSVGASGTYEQYF.